Below are 11 T cell receptor beta chains sequenced from a single sample in a study of naive and memory T cell subsets. The beta constant-region primer was an equimolar mix of two oligonucleotides covering TRBC1 and TRBC2. Ligated cDNA was amplified by four rounds of PCR with nested alpha and beta constant-region primers and SP2. TCRdb analysed the UMI-ligation and nested PCR reads with MiXCR anew, one entry per CDR3 protein. The table lists about 23,000 distinct CDR3 sequences, roughly 9.6% of them singletons. The specimen sequenced was central memory CD8+ T cells from blood. Receptor source: a human donor in good health.

This clonotype was seen more than once but under ten times. The CDR3: CASSLSVSGSDTQYF. In DNA form, the CDR3 reads TGTGCCAGCAGTTTATCAGTTTCAGGGTCAGATACGCAGTATTTT. V is TRBV27 and J is TRBJ2-3, with D perhaps TRBD1 (5 bases). The CDR3 has 15 residues. Germline CDR1 reads MNHEY; CDR2 reads SMNVEV (reference sequence). Trimming took off 0 bases at V and 4 bases at J, with 11 bases between the two ends.

This clonotype has just a few counts. The chain carries TRBV5-1 and TRBJ2-7, with a possible D match to TRBD1 (5 bases). The ends were cut back, 3 bases at V and 0 bases at J, with 10 bases in the middle. The CDR3 has 14 amino acids. Germline CDR1 is SGHRS and CDR2 is YFSETQ. CDR3 sequence reads: CASSYYQGSYEQYF. The CDR3 nucleotides read TGCGCCAGCAGCTATTACCAGGGCTCCTACGAGCAGTACTTC.

This chain links TRBV7-9 with TRBJ2-5; D gene uncertain. The germline CDR1 and CDR2 sequences are SEHNR and FQNEAQ (reference sequence). V dropped 3 bases and J dropped 5 bases, with 16 bases sitting between them. The CDR3 extends over 15 amino acids. The CDR3 sequence is CASSLSGSRWETQYF. CDR3 DNA: TGTGCCAGCAGCTTGTCCGGATCTAGATGGGAGACCCAGTACTTC.

The genes are TRBV27 and TRBJ2-7; D is unresolved. From germline, CDR1 is MNHEY and CDR2 SMNVEV (reference sequence). The CDR3 totals 14 residues. Trimming took 0 bases from V and 7 from J, leaving 13 bases between them. CDR3 sequence reads: CASSLSGSLGEQYF. CDR3 DNA sequence: TGTGCCAGCAGTTTATCAGGGTCCCTAGGAGAGCAGTACTTC.

V is TRBV5-4 and J is TRBJ2-5; the D gene could be TRBD1 or TRBD2 (5 bases each). The V end was cut by 5 bases, the J end by 1 base, with 15 bases between. The CDR3 runs 15 residues. The germline gives CDR1 SGHNT, CDR2 YYREEE (reference sequence). This CDR3 reads CASRWQGAPQETQYF. CDR3 nucleotides: TGTGCCAGCAGGTGGCAGGGAGCCCCCCAAGAGACCCAGTACTTC.

This clonotype was recorded at least ten times. The chain is built from TRBV27 and TRBJ2-7; 8 bases fit TRBD2. Losses at the gene ends were 3 bases for V and 0 bases for J; bases not matched to a gene: 4. This CDR3 has 15 amino acids. The germline V gene encodes CDR1 MNHEY and CDR2 SMNVEV (reference sequence). The chain's CDR3 is CASSLGGTSSYEQYF. Here the CDR3 DNA reads TGTGCCAGCAGTTTGGGGGGGACTAGCTCCTACGAGCAGTACTTC.

The J gene is TRBJ1-5, the V gene TRBV3-1; 7 positions match TRBD1. The CDR3 runs 15 residues. The germline gives CDR1 LGHDT, CDR2 YNNKEL (reference sequence). J was trimmed by 7 bases and V by 0 bases; bases with no gene match: 6. DNA for the CDR3: TGTGCCAGCAGCCAAGATCTAGGGGGCGGACAGCCCCAGCATTTT. This codes for CASSQDLGGGQPQHF.

This clonotype is large in the sample. The CDR3 protein is CSARDREYEQYF. The CDR3 DNA is TGCAGTGCTAGAGATCGGGAGTACGAGCAGTACTTC. The V and J genes are TRBV20-1 and TRBJ2-7; a weak D match, TRBD2 (6 bases). The CDR3 is made up of 12 amino acids. V lost 0 bases to trimming and J lost 4 bases, with 7 bases between them. Germline CDR1 reads DFQATT; CDR2 reads SNEGSKA (reference sequence).

This clonotype has only a few counts. This chain links TRBV12-3 or TRBV12-4 with TRBJ2-4; D is tentatively TRBD1 or TRBD2 (5 bases each). This CDR3 has 15 amino acids. V was shortened by 6 bases and J by 3 bases, with 15 bases between the two germline ends. The DNA of the CDR3 is TGTGCCAGCAGGGAGCACCGGGACCTCAAAAACATTCAGTACTTC. Its protein product is CASREHRDLKNIQYF.

This clonotype has only a few counts. V and J are TRBV19 and TRBJ2-1, with 8 bases identical to TRBD2. V dropped 10 bases and J dropped 4; count of bases not matched to a gene: 3. The CDR3 is 12 residues long. From germline, CDR1 is LNHDA and CDR2 SQIVND (reference sequence). The CDR3 reads CATRGGYNEQFF. The CDR3 bases are TGTGCCACCCGCGGGGGGTACAATGAGCAGTTCTTC.

This clonotype was seen only a few times. The genes are TRBV21-1 and TRBJ2-4; TRBD2, the table's D call, was not compared with the DNA. TRBV21-1 is noted as a pseudogene. This CDR3 is built from 12 residues. CDR3 sequence: CASSKGGNIQYF. For the CDR3, the DNA is TGTGCCAGCAGCAAAGGCGGGAACATTCAGTACTTC.